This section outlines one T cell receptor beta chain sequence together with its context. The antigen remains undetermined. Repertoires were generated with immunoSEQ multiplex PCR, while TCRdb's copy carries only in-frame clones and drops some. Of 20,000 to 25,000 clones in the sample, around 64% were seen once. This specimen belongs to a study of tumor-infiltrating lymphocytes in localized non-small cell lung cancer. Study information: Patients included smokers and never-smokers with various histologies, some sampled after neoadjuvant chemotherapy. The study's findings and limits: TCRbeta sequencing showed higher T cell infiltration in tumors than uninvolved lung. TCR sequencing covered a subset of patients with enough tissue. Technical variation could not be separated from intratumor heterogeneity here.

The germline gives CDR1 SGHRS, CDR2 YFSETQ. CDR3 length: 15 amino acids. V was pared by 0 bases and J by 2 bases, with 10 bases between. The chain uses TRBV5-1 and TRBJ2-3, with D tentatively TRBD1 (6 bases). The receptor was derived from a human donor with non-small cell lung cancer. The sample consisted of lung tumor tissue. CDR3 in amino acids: CASSLGWTATDTQYF. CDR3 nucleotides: TGCGCCAGCAGCTTGGGCTGGACAGCCACAGATACGCAGTATTTT.